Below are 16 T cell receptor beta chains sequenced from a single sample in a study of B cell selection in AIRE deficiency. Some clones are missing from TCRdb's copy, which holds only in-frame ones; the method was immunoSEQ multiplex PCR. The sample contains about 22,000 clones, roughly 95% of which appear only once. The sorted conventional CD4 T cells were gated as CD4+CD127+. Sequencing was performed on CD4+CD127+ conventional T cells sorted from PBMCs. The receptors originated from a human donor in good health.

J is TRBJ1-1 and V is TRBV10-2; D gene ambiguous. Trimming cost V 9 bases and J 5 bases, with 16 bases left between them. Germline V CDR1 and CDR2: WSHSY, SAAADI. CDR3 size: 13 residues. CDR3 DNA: TGCGCCAGTCGGGTTTCTCACGGTACTGAAGCTTTCTTT. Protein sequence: CASRVSHGTEAFF.

The CDR3 loop is CAISGRGGNTEAFF. The CDR3 nucleotides are TGTGCCATCAGTGGAAGGGGGGGGAACACTGAAGCTTTCTTT. The rearrangement uses TRBV10-3 and TRBJ1-1; D is possibly TRBD1 (6 bases). The germline V gene encodes CDR1 ENHRY and CDR2 SYGVKD. The ends were cut back, 4 bases at V and 1 base at J, with 10 bases in the middle. The CDR3 length is 14 residues.

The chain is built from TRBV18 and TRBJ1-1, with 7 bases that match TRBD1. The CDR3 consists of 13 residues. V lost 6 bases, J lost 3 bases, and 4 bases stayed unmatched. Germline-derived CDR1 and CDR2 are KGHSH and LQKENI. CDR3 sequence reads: CASSQDRDTEAFF. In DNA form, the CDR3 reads TGTGCCAGCTCCCAAGACAGGGACACTGAAGCTTTCTTT. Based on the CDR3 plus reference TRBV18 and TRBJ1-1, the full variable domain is NAGVMQNPRHLVRRRGQEARLRCSPMKGHSHVYWYRQLPEEGLKFMVYLQKENIIDESGMPKERFSAEFPKEGPSILRIQQVVRGDSAAYFCASSQDRDTEAFFGQGTRLTVV.

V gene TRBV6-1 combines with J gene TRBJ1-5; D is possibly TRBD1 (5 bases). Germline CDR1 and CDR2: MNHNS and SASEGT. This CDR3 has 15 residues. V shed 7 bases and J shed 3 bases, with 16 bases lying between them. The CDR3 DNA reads TGTGCCAGCACGACCTTCTGGGGGGTCAATCAGCCCCAGCATTTT. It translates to CASTTFWGVNQPQHF.

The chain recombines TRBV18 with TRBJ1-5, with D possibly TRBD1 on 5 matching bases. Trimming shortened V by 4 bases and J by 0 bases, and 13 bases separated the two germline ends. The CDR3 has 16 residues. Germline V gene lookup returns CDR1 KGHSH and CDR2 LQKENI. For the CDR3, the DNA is TGTGCCAGCTCACTACAATTGACAGCTAGCAATCAGCCCCAGCATTTT. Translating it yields CASSLQLTASNQPQHF.

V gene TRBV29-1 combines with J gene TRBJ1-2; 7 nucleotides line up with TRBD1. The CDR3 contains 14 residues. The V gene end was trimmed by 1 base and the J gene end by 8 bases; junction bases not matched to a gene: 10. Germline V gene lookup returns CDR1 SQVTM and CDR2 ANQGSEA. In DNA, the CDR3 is TGCAGCGTTGAAGTCAGTCAGGGGGTCGGCGGCTACACCTTC. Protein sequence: CSVEVSQGVGGYTF.

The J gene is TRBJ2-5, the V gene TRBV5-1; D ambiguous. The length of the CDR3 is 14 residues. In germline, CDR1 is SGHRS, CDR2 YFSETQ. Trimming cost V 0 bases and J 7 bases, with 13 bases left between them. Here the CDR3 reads CASSLAISPGTQYF. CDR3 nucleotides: TGCGCCAGCAGCTTGGCCATCAGCCCAGGGACCCAGTACTTC.

The CDR3 coding sequence is TGTGCCAGTACCCCGGGGGAGACCTTCACAGATACGCAGTATTTT. It is translated as CASTPGETFTDTQYF. The chain uses TRBV19 and TRBJ2-3, with a possible D match to TRBD2 (6 bases). Between the trimmed V and J ends, which lost 7 bases and 2 bases, there was a span of 16 bases. The length of the CDR3 is 15 residues. Germline CDR1 and CDR2: LNHDA and SQIVND (reference sequence).

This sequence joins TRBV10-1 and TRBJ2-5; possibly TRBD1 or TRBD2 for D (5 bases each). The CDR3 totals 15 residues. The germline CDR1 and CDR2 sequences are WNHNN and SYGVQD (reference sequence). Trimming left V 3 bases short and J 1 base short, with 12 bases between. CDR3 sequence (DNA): TGCGCCAGCAGTGATCGAAGAGGGACCCAAGAGACCCAGTACTTC. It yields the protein CASSDRRGTQETQYF.

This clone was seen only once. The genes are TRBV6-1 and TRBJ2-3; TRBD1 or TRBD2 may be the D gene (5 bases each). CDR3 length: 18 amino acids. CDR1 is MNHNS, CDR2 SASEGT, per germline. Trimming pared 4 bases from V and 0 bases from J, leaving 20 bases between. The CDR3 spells CASSAVRTGPWSTDTQYF. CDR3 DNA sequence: TGTGCCAGCAGTGCGGTCCGAACGGGACCATGGAGCACAGATACGCAGTATTTT.

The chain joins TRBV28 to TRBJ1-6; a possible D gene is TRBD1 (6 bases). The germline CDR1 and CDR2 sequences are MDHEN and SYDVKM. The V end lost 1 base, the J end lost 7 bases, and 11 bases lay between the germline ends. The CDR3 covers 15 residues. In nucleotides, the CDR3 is TGTGCCAGCAGTTTATCGGGGGGCGGGAATTCACCCCTCCACTTT. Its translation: CASSLSGGGNSPLHF. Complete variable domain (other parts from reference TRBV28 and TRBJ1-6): DVKVTQSSRYLVKRTGEKVFLECVQDMDHENMFWYRQDPGLGLRLIYFSYDVKMKEKGDIPEGYSVSREKKERFSLILESASTNQTSMYLCASSLSGGGNSPLHFGNGTRLTVT.

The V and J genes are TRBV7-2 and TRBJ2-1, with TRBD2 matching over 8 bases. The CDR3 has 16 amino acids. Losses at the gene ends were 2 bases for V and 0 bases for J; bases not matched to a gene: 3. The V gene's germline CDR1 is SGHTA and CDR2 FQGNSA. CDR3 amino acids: CASSLTGGASYNEQFF. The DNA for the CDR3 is TGTGCCAGCAGCTTAACCGGGGGGGCCTCCTACAATGAGCAGTTCTTC.

The CDR3 loop reads CASSSIVGQGRPQHF. The CDR3 DNA follows: TGTGCCAGCAGTTCCATCGTCGGACAGGGGAGGCCCCAGCATTTT. This chain uses TRBV28 with TRBJ1-5, with TRBD1 identical over 9 bases. CDR1 and CDR2 from the germline V gene are MDHEN and SYDVKM. There are 15 residues in the CDR3. Trimming took 4 bases from V and 9 from J; bases not matched to a gene: 10.

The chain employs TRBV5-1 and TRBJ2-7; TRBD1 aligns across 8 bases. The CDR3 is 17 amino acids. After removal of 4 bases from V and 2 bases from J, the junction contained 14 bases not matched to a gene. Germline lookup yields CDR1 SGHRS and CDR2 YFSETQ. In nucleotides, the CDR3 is TGCGCCAGCAGCCCACATATAGGGGACAGGCGAACCTACGAGCAGTACTTC. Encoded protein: CASSPHIGDRRTYEQYF.

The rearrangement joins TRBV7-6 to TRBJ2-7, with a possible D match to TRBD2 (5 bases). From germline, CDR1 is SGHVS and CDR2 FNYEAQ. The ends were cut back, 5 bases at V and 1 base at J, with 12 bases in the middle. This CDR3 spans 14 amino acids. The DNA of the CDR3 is TGTGCCAGCAGCCCCCAGTCGGGATCCTACGAGCAGTACTTC. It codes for CASSPQSGSYEQYF. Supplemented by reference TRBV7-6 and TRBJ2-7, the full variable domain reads GAGVSQSPRYKVTKRGQDVALRCDPISGHVSLYWYRQALGQGPEFLTYFNYEAQQDKSGLPNDRFSAERPEGSISTLTIQRTEQRDSAMYRCASSPQSGSYEQYFGPGTRLTVT.

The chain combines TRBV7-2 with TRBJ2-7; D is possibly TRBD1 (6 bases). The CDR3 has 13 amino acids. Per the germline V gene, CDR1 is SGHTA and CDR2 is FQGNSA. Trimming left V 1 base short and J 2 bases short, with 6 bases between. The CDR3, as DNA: TGTGCCAGCAGCTTAGACAGGGCCTACGAGCAGTACTTC. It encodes CASSLDRAYEQYF.